Sequencing of this T cell receptor (beta chain) was carried out in a study of cytomegalovirus exposure and HLA in healthy donors. PCR involved 60 Vbeta and 13 Jbeta primers. Only in-frame clones appear in the TCRdb table, and some are missing; sequencing was by immunoSEQ multiplex PCR. Of some 150,000 clones in the sample, 83% were seen once. This TCR came from a man aged 40-49 years in good health and CMV-seronegative. The sample was PBMCs.

The CDR3 protein is CASSQVSGSYSYEQYF. CDR3 in DNA: TGCGCCAGCAGCCAAGTGAGCGGGAGCTACTCCTACGAGCAGTACTTC. The chain couples TRBV4-3 to TRBJ2-7; 8 bases line up with TRBD2. The CDR3 is made up of 16 amino acids. Germline lookup yields CDR1 LGHNA and CDR2 YSLEER. V shed 1 base and J 0 bases; nucleotides not matched to a gene: 5.